A single sample is the source of the 17 T cell receptor beta chains below, sequenced in a study of blood T cell repertoires in COVID-19. Profiling relied on immunoSEQ multiplex PCR, and the TCRdb table lists in-frame clones only, not all of them. The sample lists 30,000 to 35,000 clones, about 80% occurring once. The sample consisted of peripheral blood. The receptor source for this set is a man aged 80 or over with acute or convalescent COVID-19.

In its sample, this clone was seen once. The chain uses TRBV7-8 and TRBJ2-5, with D possibly matching TRBD1 (5 bases). This CDR3 comprises 14 residues. V gave up 1 base and J gave up 1 base, with 7 bases separating them. Germline V lookup: CDR1 SGHVS, CDR2 FQNEAQ. The CDR3 sequence: CASSLGQIQETQYF. For the CDR3, the DNA is TGTGCCAGCAGCTTAGGACAGATCCAAGAGACCCAGTACTTC.

This sequence joins TRBV12-5 and TRBJ2-1; TRBD2 matches 7 bases. Losses at the gene ends were 3 bases for V and 8 bases for J; bases not matched to a gene: 4. The V gene's germline CDR1 is LGHNT and CDR2 FRNRAP. The CDR3 extends over 13 amino acids. CDR3 sequence: CASGFGREHEQFF. Written as DNA, the CDR3 is TGTGCTAGTGGTTTCGGGCGGGAGCATGAGCAGTTCTTC. The full variable domain, rest sourced from reference TRBV12-5 and TRBJ2-1, is DARVTQTPRHKVTEMGQEVTMRCQPILGHNTVFWYRQTMMQGLELLAYFRNRAPLDDSGMPKDRFSAEMPDATLATLKIQPSEPRDSAVYFCASGFGREHEQFFGPGTRLTVL.

The chain links TRBV19 to TRBJ2-1; 8 nucleotides line up with TRBD1. This CDR3 comprises 14 residues. J was trimmed by 7 bases and V by 3 bases; bases with no gene match: 5. CDR1 is LNHDA and CDR2 is SQIVND in the germline V gene (reference sequence). The CDR3 is CASSMNRGRNEQFF. The CDR3 coding sequence is TGTGCCAGTAGTATGAACAGGGGGAGGAATGAGCAGTTCTTC.

This chain uses TRBV7-2 with TRBJ2-1; D is perhaps TRBD2 (6 bases). From germline, CDR1 is SGHTA and CDR2 FQGNSA. The CDR3 spans 15 residues. The germline V and J ends were trimmed by 1 base and 6 bases, with 13 bases remaining between them. The CDR3 DNA is TGTGCCAGCAGCTTAGGCGGGGCGGCAGGCAATGAGCAGTTCTTC. It yields the protein CASSLGGAAGNEQFF.

The chain has TRBV5-6 and TRBJ2-4, with 9 nucleotides matching TRBD1. The trim removed 5 bases at V and 0 bases at J, leaving 6 bases unmatched. The CDR3 is made up of 16 amino acids. Germline V gene sequence: CDR1 SGHDT, CDR2 YYEEEE. DNA for the CDR3: TGTGCCAGCAGGCCGGGACAGGGAATAGCCAAAAACATTCAGTACTTC. Its protein is CASRPGQGIAKNIQYF.

This chain uses TRBV18 with TRBJ2-7; 9 nucleotides align to TRBD1. The CDR3 is made up of 13 amino acids. The germline CDR1 and CDR2 sequences are KGHSH and LQKENI. Germline trimming cut 8 bases from V and 2 bases from J; bases unmatched to any gene: 4. The CDR3 DNA is TGTGCCAGCGCAAGACAGGGGGCCTACGAGCAGTACTTC. Its translation: CASARQGAYEQYF. Full variable domain (missing parts from reference TRBV18 and TRBJ2-7): NAGVMQNPRHLVRRRGQEARLRCSPMKGHSHVYWYRQLPEEGLKFMVYLQKENIIDESGMPKERFSAEFPKEGPSILRIQQVVRGDSAAYFCASARQGAYEQYFGPGTRLTVT.

This chain uses TRBV25-1 with TRBJ2-1; D not resolved. V dropped 4 bases and J dropped 0 bases, with 7 bases sitting between them. This CDR3 has 14 amino acids. Germline-derived CDR1 and CDR2 are MGHDK and SYGVNS. The CDR3 DNA is TGTGCCAGCAGTGTCCCTAGCTCCTACAATGAGCAGTTCTTC. Protein product: CASSVPSSYNEQFF.

The chain uses TRBV7-2 and TRBJ2-1, with D unclear. CDR3 length: 11 residues. Trimming shortened V by 5 bases and J by 8 bases, and 7 bases separated the two germline ends. From germline, CDR1 is SGHTA and CDR2 FQGNSA. CDR3 nucleotides: TGTGCCAGCAGCCTAAGTTATGAGCAGTTCTTC. Protein: CASSLSYEQFF.

This clone has just one count. The genes are TRBV5-4 and TRBJ2-3; D is unclear. Trimming cost V 2 bases and J 6 bases, with 7 bases left between them. Germline V gene lookup returns CDR1 SGHNT and CDR2 YYREEE (reference sequence). CDR3 size: 12 residues. The CDR3 spells CASSFARDTQYF. The CDR3 bases are TGTGCCAGCAGCTTTGCGCGGGATACGCAGTATTTT.

The gene calls are TRBV11-2 and TRBJ2-1; the D gene is possibly TRBD1 (6 bases). Between the trimmed V and J ends, which lost 6 bases and 0 bases, there was a span of 12 bases. Per the germline V gene, CDR1 is SGHAT and CDR2 is FQNNGV. The CDR3 extends over 15 amino acids. The CDR3 nucleotides read TGTGCCAGCAGTTGGGGGCAGAGCTCCTACAATGAGCAGTTCTTC. Translation: CASSWGQSSYNEQFF.

V and J are TRBV27 and TRBJ2-7, with D possibly being TRBD2 (5 bases). Per germline, CDR1 MNHEY and CDR2 SMNVEV (reference sequence). The CDR3 consists of 14 residues. With 7 bases removed from V and 6 bases from J, the gap between germline ends came to 19 bases. The CDR3 nucleotides read TGTGCCAGCACCGCCATAGAGAGGGCGGGCGAGCAGTACTTC. Translating it yields CASTAIERAGEQYF.

A few counts support this clone. The chain recombines TRBV18 with TRBJ1-1, with 9 bases that match TRBD1. The CDR3 length is 13 residues. CDR1 and CDR2 from the germline V gene are KGHSH and LQKENI. Trimming took 8 bases from V and 4 from J; bases not matched to a gene: 5. CDR3 region: CASLQGAPTEAFF. The CDR3 DNA sequence: TGTGCCAGCCTACAGGGGGCGCCCACTGAAGCTTTCTTT. Together with reference TRBV18 and TRBJ1-1, the CDR3 gives the full variable domain: NAGVMQNPRHLVRRRGQEARLRCSPMKGHSHVYWYRQLPEEGLKFMVYLQKENIIDESGMPKERFSAEFPKEGPSILRIQQVVRGDSAAYFCASLQGAPTEAFFGQGTRLTVV.

CDR3 DNA sequence: TGCGCCAGCAGCTTGTCGGGGGAGGAGACCCAGTACTTC. This encodes CASSLSGEETQYF. V usage is TRBV5-1 and J usage is TRBJ2-5, with D possibly TRBD2 on 6 matching bases. The CDR3 consists of 13 residues. Trimming took off 1 base at V and 5 bases at J, with 9 bases between the two ends. Germline V gives CDR1 SGHRS, CDR2 YFSETQ.

The rearrangement uses TRBV5-1 and TRBJ2-5; possibly TRBD1 for D (5 bases). V dropped 0 bases and J dropped 9 bases, with 12 bases sitting between them. The CDR3 runs to 13 residues. Germline lookup yields CDR1 SGHRS and CDR2 YFSETQ. The CDR3: CASSLATGASQYF. Here the CDR3 DNA reads TGCGCCAGCAGCTTGGCTACAGGCGCTTCCCAGTACTTC.

This clone was counted once. The rearrangement joins TRBV14 to TRBJ2-1; possible D gene TRBD2, 5 bases. V was clipped by 1 base and J by 9 bases, with 19 bases between them. The CDR3 spans 16 residues. Germline loops: CDR1 SGHDN, CDR2 FVKESK. CDR3 sequence: CASSQVEAGGSGEQFF. The CDR3 region has the DNA TGTGCCAGCAGCCAAGTCGAAGCAGGCGGGTCGGGTGAGCAGTTCTTC.

The chain uses TRBV11-2 and TRBJ2-7; possible D gene TRBD1, 6 bases. From germline, CDR1 is SGHAT and CDR2 FQNNGV. The ends were cut back, 4 bases at V and 4 bases at J, with 23 bases in the middle. The CDR3 is 17 residues long. The CDR3 DNA sequence: TGTGCCAGCAGCTCCATCGGGCCAGTATGGGGGCGGTACGAGCAGTACTTC. Amino acids: CASSSIGPVWGRYEQYF. The entire variable domain, with the rest obtained from reference TRBV11-2 and TRBJ2-7, is as follows: EAGVAQSPRYKIIEKRQSVAFWCNPISGHATLYWYQQILGQGPKLLIQFQNNGVVDDSQLPKDRFSAERLKGVDSTLKIQPAKLEDSAVYLCASSSIGPVWGRYEQYFGPGTRLTVT.

The chain joins TRBV6-6 to TRBJ1-6, with TRBD1 matching over 7 bases. Germline V gives CDR1 MNHNY, CDR2 SVGAGI (reference sequence). This CDR3 contains 13 residues. Unmatched junction bases numbered 6, after V lost 6 bases and J lost 10 bases. This chain's CDR3 is CASRDRIESPLHF. The CDR3 region has the DNA TGTGCCAGCAGGGACAGGATTGAATCACCCCTCCACTTT.